This TCR beta chain was sequenced for a study of siplizumab effects on memory and regulatory T cells. Study conclusions and caveats: Unstimulated subset assignment was obtained for only a minor fraction of alloreactive clones. Proliferating siplizumab-culture Tregs lacked confirmation of suppressive function.

On this clone: No antigen is known for it.

V lost 3 bases to trimming and J lost 1 base, with 14 bases between them. Germline lookup yields CDR1 SGDLS and CDR2 YYNGEE. CDR3 length: 15 residues. Measured with immunoSEQ multiplex PCR; TCRdb has only the in-frame clones, and not every one. The data hold roughly 69,000 clones, with 70% to 90% observed a single time. The gene calls are TRBV9 and TRBJ2-7; D perhaps matches TRBD1 (6 bases). The specimen sequenced was memory CD4+ T cells sorted from blood. The clonotype comes from a human donor in good health. Here the CDR3 reads CASSAGQSESYEQYF. The CDR3, as DNA: TGTGCCAGCAGCGCCGGACAGTCGGAGTCCTACGAGCAGTACTTC.